This T cell receptor (beta chain) was identified in a study of T cells in women clearing cervical HPV infection. Cervical HPV DNA detected by MY09/MY11 PCR, typed by dot-blot. TCRdb keeps only in-frame clones here, not all; method: immunoSEQ multiplex PCR. The listing records about 32,000 clones. Study-wide points: Repertoire richness, not evenness, was significantly elevated in CIN3+ cases versus controls. T-cell numbers per sample were unknown and may explain richness differences.

The CDR3 spans 17 residues. From germline, CDR1 is MNHEY and CDR2 SVGEGT. A remark on this clone: Its antigen is still unknown. The CDR3 goes on 3 residues after the read ends, and that part is filled in from the germline J gene.

This clonotype was obtained from a woman aged 18-70 years with a cervical HPV16 infection that either progressed to CIN3+ or cleared (not recorded which). Sequences were obtained from blood buffy coat. The chain combines TRBV6-2 or TRBV6-3 with TRBJ2-4, with unresolved D. The covered CDR3 bases are TGTGCCAGCAGTTATTTCAGACGGGTCGAAGCTAACTATGGT. It encodes CASSYFRRVEANYG. The entire CDR3 reads CASSYFRRVEANYGQYF.